These T cell receptor beta chains were read from a single sample in a study of control samples from healthy donors and cancer patients. The table came from immunoSEQ multiplex PCR; TCRdb's copy has only in-frame clones and leaves some out. This table holds 55,000 to 75,000 clones, around 87% found once. Sample: PBMCs. Every receptor here comes from a woman in her fifties or sixties with head and neck cancer. Each CDR3 is given with its conserved first and last residue.

TRBJ2-1,TRBV28,CASLEDAYNEQFF
TRBJ1-2,TRBV28,CASSPSNYGYTF
TRBJ2-3,TRBV6-2/TRBV6-3,CASSAPSPTNQISTDTQYF
TRBJ1-4,TRBV28,CASSEQGTREKLFF
TRBJ1-1,TRBV29-1,CSVTGPGGTEAFF
TRBJ1-3,TRBV30,CASDLSAAGNTIYF
TRBJ1-1,TRBV5-1,CASSLENGRAGAFF
TRBJ2-3,TRBV5-1,CASSLERLTDTQYF
TRBJ2-7,TRBV6-5,CASNSGSSYEQYF
TRBJ1-6,TRBV4-1,CASSQFGTGGLSPLHF
TRBJ2-2,TRBV6-2/TRBV6-3,CASSKTSGGAGGELFF
TRBJ1-6,TRBV5-1,CASSFGNDSPLHF
TRBJ2-3,TRBV7-9,CASSPRGSGSTDTQYF
TRBJ2-7,TRBV5-1,CASSWMTGVSYEQYF
TRBJ1-2,TRBV7-2,CASTAHANYGYTF